Described below is a single T cell receptor beta chain sequence and its context. Its target is not known. The data were taken from a study of shared clonotypes between healthy human individuals. Whole-study findings and limits: On the whole, naive subsets had larger estimated richness than memory subsets had.

The CDR3 spans 15 residues. CDR1 and CDR2 (germline): WSHSY, SAAADI. With 6 bases removed from V and 5 bases from J, the gap between germline ends came to 17 bases. Clones were read by immunoSEQ multiplex PCR, and TCRdb kept only the in-frame ones, dropping some. The table has roughly 410,000 clones, just over 95% seen once. The TCR comes from a man in his thirties or forties in good health. Sample: memory CD8+ T cells sorted from blood. Subset indicated: CD45RO+ cells pooled with CCR7-negative TemRA cells. The chain is built from TRBV10-2 and TRBJ2-1; D call uncertain. CDR3 in amino acids: CASRTGSHFNNEQFF. The CDR3 nucleotides read TGCGCCAGCAGAACCGGATCACATTTCAACAATGAGCAGTTCTTC.